This T cell receptor beta chain was obtained from a study of T cells in Graves' hyperthyroidism and ophthalmopathy. Study at large: Peripheral blood specimens were obtained at initial diagnosis, prior to any treatment.

TCR beta CDR3 regions were amplified from RNA. The TCR CDR3 first-round RT-PCR relied on the HTBI primer set. Each CDR3 protein is one row after TCRdb ran MiXCR on the multiplex PCR reads. Of about 640,000 distinct CDR3 sequences in the sample, less than 25% were seen once. Findings of the study overall: Blood also contained most expanded thyroid clonotypes above 0.001.

This clonotype was observed many times. Its matching antigen is unknown. Trimming took off 7 bases at V and 7 bases at J, with 20 bases between the two ends. Germline CDR1 MNHEY, CDR2 SMNVEV (reference sequence). This CDR3 is 15 amino acids long. Sample: blood. The TCR sequence derives from a young man with Graves' ophthalmopathy. The gene calls are TRBV27 and TRBJ2-1, with D unresolved. CDR3 sequence: CASIPRPGDSNEQFF. In nucleotides, the CDR3 is TGTGCCAGCATCCCTCGACCCGGAGACTCTAATGAGCAGTTCTTC.